This T cell receptor beta chain was captured in a study of molecular identifiers for immune sequencing clone quantification. Findings of the study overall: Under 1% of molecules in naive cells, but over 98% of effector molecules, belonged to clones above 20 RNA copies.

This CDR3 has 13 amino acids. Germline V gives CDR1 MNHEY, CDR2 SMNVEV (reference sequence). V shed 2 bases and J shed 6 bases, with 10 bases lying between them. The use of previously described methods and listed TCR primers produced the bulk TCR libraries. TCRdb redid the calling of the PCR reads with MiXCR, one entry per CDR3 protein. The table has hundreds of thousands of distinct CDR3 sequences, 20% to 25% seen once; the top ten hold 0.7% to 0.9%. With RNA at 10%, 30% or 50%, naive CD8 libraries came from approximately 22,000 to 940,000 sorted cells. Naive CD8 T cells, phenotype CD8+CD4-CCR7+CD45RA+, were sorted. This clonotype was counted between two and nine times. Its target is unknown.

The receptor was isolated from a human donor in good health. Some libraries in this study had Jurkat cell RNA spiked in. Material: naive CD8+ T cells from blood, with Jurkat cell RNA spiked in. Regarding subset: FACS-sorted CD8+CD4-CCR7+CD45RA+ naive T cells. The chain is built from TRBV27 and TRBJ1-2; D is uncertain. CDR3 residues: CASSLSRLDGYTF. CDR3 bases: TGTGCCAGCAGTTTAAGCAGGTTGGATGGCTACACCTTC.